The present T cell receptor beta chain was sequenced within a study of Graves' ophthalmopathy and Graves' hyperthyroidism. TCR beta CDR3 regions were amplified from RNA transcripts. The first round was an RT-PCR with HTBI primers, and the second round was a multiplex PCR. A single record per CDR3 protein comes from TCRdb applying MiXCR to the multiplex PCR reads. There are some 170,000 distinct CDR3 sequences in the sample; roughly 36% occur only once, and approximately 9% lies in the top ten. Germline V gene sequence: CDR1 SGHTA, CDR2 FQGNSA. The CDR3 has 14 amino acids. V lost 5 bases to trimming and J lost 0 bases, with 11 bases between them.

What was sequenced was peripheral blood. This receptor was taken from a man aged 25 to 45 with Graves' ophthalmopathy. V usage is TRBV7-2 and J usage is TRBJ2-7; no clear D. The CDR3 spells CASSLPIPSYEQYF. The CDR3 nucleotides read TGTGCCAGCAGCCTTCCCATACCCTCCTACGAGCAGTACTTC.